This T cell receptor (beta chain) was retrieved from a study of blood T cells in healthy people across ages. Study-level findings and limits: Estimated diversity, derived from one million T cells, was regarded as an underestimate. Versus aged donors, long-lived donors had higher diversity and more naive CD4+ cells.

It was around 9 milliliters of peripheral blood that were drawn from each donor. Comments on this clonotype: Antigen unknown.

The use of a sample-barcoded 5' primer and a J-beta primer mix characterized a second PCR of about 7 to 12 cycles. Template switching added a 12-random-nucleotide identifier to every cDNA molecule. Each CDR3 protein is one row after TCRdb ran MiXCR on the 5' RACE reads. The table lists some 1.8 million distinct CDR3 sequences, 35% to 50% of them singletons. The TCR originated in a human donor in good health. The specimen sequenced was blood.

CDR3 nucleotide sequence: TGTGCCATCTGGCCGGGGATCAATGAGCAGTTCTTC. It yields the protein CAIWPGINEQFF. The chain combines TRBV10-3 with TRBJ2-1, with D perhaps TRBD2 (5 bases). The CDR3 sequence is 12 residues long. The germline V gene encodes CDR1 ENHRY and CDR2 SYGVKD. The germline V and J ends were trimmed by 8 bases and 6 bases, with 11 bases remaining between them.